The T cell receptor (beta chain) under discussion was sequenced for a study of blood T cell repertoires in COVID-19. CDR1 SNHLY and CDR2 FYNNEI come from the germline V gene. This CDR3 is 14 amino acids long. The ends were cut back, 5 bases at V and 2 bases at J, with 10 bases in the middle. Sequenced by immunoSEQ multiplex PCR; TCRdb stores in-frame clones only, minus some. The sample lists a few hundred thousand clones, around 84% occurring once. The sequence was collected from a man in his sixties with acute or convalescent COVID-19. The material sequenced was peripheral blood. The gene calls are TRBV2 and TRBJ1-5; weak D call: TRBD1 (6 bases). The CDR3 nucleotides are TGTGCCAGCAGTTTACAGGGTGGCAATCAGCCCCAGCATTTT. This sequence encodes CASSLQGGNQPQHF.